Listed here are 7 T cell receptor beta chains from one sample, sequenced in a study of T-cell reconstitution after alpha-beta-depleted transplantation in children. Researchers prepared the TCRbeta library using unique molecular identifiers, the study reports. TCRdb redid the calling of the PCR reads with MiXCR, one entry per CDR3 protein. The data contain almost 600,000 distinct CDR3 sequences, 20% to 30% of them singletons. The material was PBMCs, obtained before TCRalphabeta/CD19-depleted stem cell transplant. The source is a boy under two years old with Wiskott-Aldrich syndrome, due to receive a stem cell transplant.

This clonotype was counted between two and nine times. The rearrangement links TRBV29-1 to TRBJ2-1; the D is unclear. V was trimmed by 7 bases and J by 4 bases, leaving 17 bases between them. Germline V gives CDR1 SQVTM, CDR2 ANQGSEA. The CDR3 spans 14 residues. CDR3 nucleotide sequence: TGCAGCGGACGGGTCATCCAGGTGTACAATGAGCAGTTCTTC. It translates to CSGRVIQVYNEQFF.

This chain uses TRBV20-1 with TRBJ2-5, with D uncertain. V lost 3 bases and J lost 5, with 13 bases in between. CDR1 and CDR2 (germline): DFQATT, SNEGSKA (reference sequence). The CDR3 covers 13 residues. The DNA for the CDR3 is TGCAGTGCTAGTACCGTGACTGGGGAGACCCAGTACTTC. It yields the protein CSASTVTGETQYF.

The genes are TRBV7-2 and TRBJ1-3; TRBD1 matches at 7 bases. Trimming cost V 7 bases and J 6 bases; bases outside gene matches: 6. The CDR3 sequence is 13 residues long. The V gene's germline CDR1 is SGHTA and CDR2 FQGNSA. The CDR3 coding sequence is TGTGCCAGCAACCGGCAGGGGGTAAACACCATATATTTT. Its protein product is CASNRQGVNTIYF. Variable domain in full (rest from reference TRBV7-2 and TRBJ1-3): GAGVSQSPSNKVTEKGKDVELRCDPISGHTALYWYRQSLGQGLEFLIYFQGNSAPDKSGLPSDRFSAERTGGSVSTLTIQRTQQEDSAVYLCASNRQGVNTIYFGEGSWLTVV.

This clonotype is a singleton in its sample. This chain joins TRBV15 and TRBJ1-2; 7 bases map to TRBD1. The CDR3 spans 15 residues. Germline assignment: CDR1 LNHNV and CDR2 YYDKDF (reference sequence). Losses at the gene ends were 2 bases for V and 11 bases for J; bases not matched to a gene: 14. The CDR3 loop reads CATSRKRDSPEGYTF. In DNA, the CDR3 is TGTGCCACCAGCAGAAAACGGGACAGTCCCGAGGGATACACCTTC.

The chain is built from TRBV20-1 and TRBJ2-7; TRBD2 aligns across 7 bases. This CDR3 has 18 residues. V trimming: 0 bases; J trimming: 3 bases; junction bases outside the gene matches: 17. Germline loops: CDR1 DFQATT, CDR2 SNEGSKA (reference sequence). The CDR3 DNA follows: TGCAGTGCTAGAGATCCGGGGGGTCCTAGCGCTGACTTCTACGAGCAGTACTTC. Protein product: CSARDPGGPSADFYEQYF.

This chain joins TRBV20-1 and TRBJ1-2; D may be TRBD1 (6 bases). This CDR3 is built from 15 residues. Trimming stripped 5 bases from V and 2 bases from J, with 18 bases between. CDR1 and CDR2 (germline): DFQATT, SNEGSKA (reference sequence). CDR3 bases: TGCAGTGCTTCGTTCTGGCAGGGGACCAACTATGGCTACACCTTC. The encoded protein is CSASFWQGTNYGYTF.

V is TRBV20-1 and J is TRBJ1-1; a possible D gene is TRBD1 (6 bases). Trimming removed 6 bases at V and 3 bases at J, with 23 bases between. The CDR3 contains 16 residues. Germline CDR1 is DFQATT and CDR2 is SNEGSKA (reference sequence). CDR3 nucleotides: TGCAGTGCAAAGGGGGTTCGTGACACCCGATACACTGAAGCTTTCTTT. It specifies CSAKGVRDTRYTEAFF.